The clone carrying this T cell receptor beta chain has just a few counts. Its antigen is not identified. Of the isolated RNA, all was reverse transcribed, and so the sequenced material was expressed TCRB transcripts. Method: immunoSEQ multiplex PCR; TCRdb's copy keeps in-frame clones and lacks some. This sample has a few hundred thousand clones; approximately 13% occur once, and the top ten carry about 0.016%. This sample is part of a study of beta chain features in type 1 diabetes. Across the study: Patients shared similar age, gender and cell yields with healthy donors. Findings and limits, study-wide: All four CD4+ subsets of Type 1 diabetes patients contained TCRB CDR3s that were moderately but significantly shorter. TCRB repertoires of naive, central memory and Treg cells appeared more similar among patients than among healthy donors.

The CDR3 contains 17 residues. The V and J ends lost 2 bases and 5 bases respectively, with 20 bases between them. Germline V lookup: CDR1 SGHAT, CDR2 FQNNGV. The source is a young woman with type 1 diabetes. Sequenced sample: naive CD4+ T cells from blood. The V and J genes are TRBV11-2 and TRBJ2-3, with D perhaps matching TRBD2 (5 bases). The CDR3 spells CASSLIVFRGGGDTQYF. CDR3 sequence (DNA): TGTGCCAGCAGCTTAATAGTGTTCCGGGGTGGAGGAGATACGCAGTATTTT.